This T cell receptor (beta chain) was captured in a study of shared clonotypes between healthy human individuals. V shed 5 bases, J shed 8 bases, and the junction held 10 bases outside the gene matches. The germline gives CDR1 LNHDA, CDR2 SQIVND (reference sequence). The CDR3 runs 15 residues. Points on this clone: What it binds is unknown.

Naive CD8 cells were CD45RO-negative, positively selected for CCR7, excluding terminally differentiated effector memory CD45RA+ cells. Study conclusions and caveats: Collection of samples was limited to blood; tissue repertoires likely differ. How much donors shared clonotypes was expected to be affected by sequencing depth.

Replicate PCRs from sorted subsets contained about 200 ng DNA, which is roughly 30,000 T cell genomes. Sequencing was performed with immunoSEQ multiplex PCR; in TCRdb, only in-frame clones are kept and a portion is missing. Here the sample spans 2 million to 2.5 million clones, approximately 94% being singletons. The chain links TRBV19 to TRBJ2-1, with 9 positions matching TRBD2. This clonotype originated in a man between 18 and 29 years old in good health. Some clones in this sample may be carry-over from other donors' samples. Sequencing used naive CD8+ T cells from PBMCs. CDR3 coding DNA: TGTGCCAGTAGTGAGCGGGAGGCGGTTAGCGATGAGCAGTTCTTC. Amino acids: CASSEREAVSDEQFF.